One and the same sample provided the 18 T cell receptor beta chains below, sequenced in a study of T cells expressing NK-cell markers. Using the 5' RACE reads, TCRdb records one entry per CDR3 protein without DNA. This sample's table reports around 280,000 distinct CDR3 sequences. Sample: blood T cells: a sorted CD56 or NKG2C T cell subset, CD4+ or CD8+ T cells, or bulk PBMC T cells (not recorded which). These receptors came from a man younger than 35 in good health.

The J gene is TRBJ1-3, the V gene TRBV11-2. CDR3 length equals 11 residues. Germline CDR1 reads SGHAT; CDR2 reads FQNNGV. CDR3 sequence: CASRAGNTIYF.

The chain carries TRBV2 and TRBJ2-1; TCRdb designates TRBD1, a call that cannot be tested without DNA. The CDR3 is made up of 14 amino acids. Germline V CDR1 and CDR2: SNHLY, FYNNEI. The CDR3 loop is CASRFGTYDNEQFF.

This chain joins TRBV28 and TRBJ2-1; the D call from TCRdb, TRBD2, cannot be confirmed without DNA. From germline, CDR1 is MDHEN and CDR2 SYDVKM. This CDR3 contains 16 residues. The CDR3 loop reads CASSLKRLRAYNEQFF.

The gene calls are TRBV12-3 or TRBV12-4 and TRBJ2-3; TCRdb reports TRBD1, a call that lacks DNA to check it against. This CDR3 is 16 amino acids long. The CDR3 here is CASRLRGTGGPDTQYF.

The CDR3 sequence: CASSLLGFPDTQYF. V and J are TRBV12-3 or TRBV12-4 and TRBJ2-3. This CDR3 is 14 amino acids long.

The rearrangement links TRBV28 to TRBJ2-1; without DNA, the TCRdb call of TRBD1 cannot be checked. CDR3 length equals 14 residues. Germline values: CDR1 MDHEN, CDR2 SYDVKM. CDR3 in amino acids: CASTQGVRGSEQFF. Filled out from reference TRBV28 and TRBJ2-1, the complete variable domain reads DVKVTQSSRYLVKRTGEKVFLECVQDMDHENMFWYRQDPGLGLRLIYFSYDVKMKEKGDIPEGYSVSREKKERFSLILESASTNQTSMYLCASTQGVRGSEQFFGPGTRLTVL.

V gene TRBV20-1 combines with J gene TRBJ2-7. Germline loops: CDR1 DFQATT, CDR2 SNEGSKA (reference sequence). This CDR3 region has 13 residues. The CDR3: CSARASHAHEQYF.

The rearrangement links TRBV18 to TRBJ1-1. The germline CDR1 and CDR2 sequences are KGHSH and LQKENI. The CDR3 consists of 14 residues. CDR3 sequence reads: CASSPGQAEAEAFF.

The chain carries TRBV7-9 and TRBJ2-2. The CDR3 length is 12 residues. The germline CDR1 and CDR2 sequences are SEHNR and FQNEAQ (reference sequence). CDR3 residues: CASSYKDGELFF.

The gene calls are TRBV9 and TRBJ2-1; TCRdb names TRBD1, which stays unverified in the absence of DNA. Per germline, CDR1 SGDLS and CDR2 YYNGEE. The CDR3 sequence is 14 residues long. The CDR3 protein is CASSVEFRDNEQFF.

The rearrangement joins TRBV15 to TRBJ2-4; TCRdb's assignment of TRBD1 cannot be checked, as there is no DNA. Germline V CDR1 and CDR2: LNHNV, YYDKDF (reference sequence). The CDR3 is 18 residues long. The chain's CDR3 is CATSRRPGAGIAKNIQYF.

The rearrangement links TRBV24-1 to TRBJ2-4; TCRdb gives TRBD1 as the D gene, but with no DNA this cannot be confirmed. The CDR3 covers 13 residues. Looked up from germline, CDR1 is KGHDR and CDR2 is SFDVKD. The CDR3 sequence is CATSEDRENIQYF.

The J gene is TRBJ2-7, the V gene TRBV7-3; as DNA is missing, the TRBD1 call by TCRdb cannot be tested. The CDR3 runs to 13 residues. CDR1 is SGHTA and CDR2 is FQGTGA in the germline V gene. CDR3 protein: CASSSGQGGEQYF.

V is TRBV4-2 and J is TRBJ2-3; as DNA is missing, the TRBD1 call by TCRdb cannot be tested. The CDR3 is 15 amino acids. Germline V gives CDR1 LGHNA, CDR2 YNFKEQ. The CDR3 region is CASSGDGGRVDTQYF.

The chain is built from TRBV20-1 and TRBJ2-3; TCRdb designates TRBD2, a call that cannot be tested without DNA. The CDR3 spans 16 residues. The germline gives CDR1 DFQATT, CDR2 SNEGSKA (reference sequence). Here the CDR3 reads CSARFGRRSGTDTQYF.

The V and J genes are TRBV11-1 and TRBJ2-7; the D call from TCRdb, TRBD1, cannot be confirmed without DNA. This CDR3 comprises 16 residues. Germline CDR1 reads SGHAT; CDR2 reads FQDESV (reference sequence). CDR3 in amino acids: CASSLALAGPNYEQYF.

The genes are TRBV30 and TRBJ2-7; the D gene TCRdb calls, TRBD2, cannot be checked with no DNA. Germline CDR1 and CDR2: GTSNPN and SVGIG (reference sequence). This CDR3 has 15 residues. The CDR3 loop is CAWRQLAGVPYEQYF.

This chain uses TRBV20-1 with TRBJ2-3; the D gene TCRdb calls, TRBD2, cannot be checked with no DNA. The CDR3 totals 15 residues. Germline V gives CDR1 DFQATT, CDR2 SNEGSKA (reference sequence). CDR3 residues: CSAISSGSGTDTQYF.